Listed below are T cell receptor beta chains from one sample, sequenced in a study of T cells in Graves' hyperthyroidism and ophthalmopathy. TCRdb re-analysed the multiplex PCR reads in MiXCR, keeping a single row per CDR3 protein. This table has hundreds of thousands of distinct CDR3 sequences, 24% appearing once. Material: blood. The source of these receptors is a woman in her twenties or thirties with Graves' ophthalmopathy. CDR3s include the opening cysteine and the closing phenylalanine or tryptophan. The order of the fields is V gene, clone size, D gene, CDR3 length, J gene, CDR3 DNA, CDR3 protein. The D gene is left open where the match is weak. Expanded clones are given a class, and other clones once, few, many or no size at all.

TRBV12-3/TRBV12-4	.	.	13	TRBJ2-2	TGTGCCAGCACCATTAGTAACACCGGGGAGCTGTTTTTT	CASTISNTGELFF
TRBV29-1	many	TRBD2	14	TRBJ2-5	TGCAGCGCTACGGGACTAGCGGGGGAAGAGACCCAGTACTTC	CSATGLAGEETQYF
TRBV29-1	.	.	13	TRBJ2-7	TGCAGCGCTAGGGGGGACCCCTCCTACGAGCAGTACTTC	CSARGDPSYEQYF
TRBV13	many	.	14	TRBJ2-2	TGTGCCAGCAGCTTAGCTCCGCGGACCGGGGAGCTGTTTTTT	CASSLAPRTGELFF
TRBV6-2/TRBV6-3	many	TRBD1	14	TRBJ2-7	TGTGCCAGCATTCCCCGGGACAGGGTCTACGAGCAGTACTTC	CASIPRDRVYEQYF
TRBV6-2/TRBV6-3	.	TRBD1	15	TRBJ2-4	TGTGCCAGCAGGTCCCCCGGGACAGGGATAAACATTCAGTACTTC	CASRSPGTGINIQYF
TRBV7-8	.	.	16	TRBJ2-7	TGTGCCAGCAGCTTAATACCGGGACGCTATACCTACGAGCAGTACTTC	CASSLIPGRYTYEQYF
TRBV2	many	.	12	TRBJ1-1	TGTGCCAGCAGTGGGATAGGGACTGAAGCTTTCTTT	CASSGIGTEAFF
TRBV5-8	.	TRBD1	15	TRBJ1-5	TGTGCCAGCAGCCGCGGGACAGCCTCCGGTCAGCCCCAGCATTTT	CASSRGTASGQPQHF
TRBV14	.	TRBD2	20	TRBJ2-7	TGTGCCAGCAGCCAAGACCGAGATGTCCTAGCGGGATATCCGATGGGGGAGCAGTACTTC	CASSQDRDVLAGYPMGEQYF
TRBV12-3/TRBV12-4	few	TRBD1	14	TRBJ1-1	TGTGCCAGCAGGTTGACAGGGTTGAACACTGAAGCTTTCTTT	CASRLTGLNTEAFF
TRBV6-1	.	.	14	TRBJ1-2	TGTGCCAGCTATAATCTCGGCGTAGGGGGGAAGTACACCTTC	CASYNLGVGGKYTF
TRBV6-5	.	.	13	TRBJ1-2	TGTGCCAGCAGTTTCGTCTTGGAAAATGGCTACACCTTC	CASSFVLENGYTF
TRBV28	.	.	15	TRBJ1-1	TGTGCCAGCAGTTTATGGGGCAGGGACCTCACTGAAGCTTTCTTT	CASSLWGRDLTEAFF
TRBV20-1	many	.	14	TRBJ2-7	TGCAGTGCTAGATCCCCGGCCGGCAGCTACGAGCAGTACTTC	CSARSPAGSYEQYF
TRBV7-8	.	TRBD1	18	TRBJ2-6	TGTGCCAGCAGGCCCGGGACAGGGGTGTCCGCTGGGGCCAACGTCCTGACTTTC	CASRPGTGVSAGANVLTF
TRBV6-2/TRBV6-3	.	.	13	TRBJ1-2	TGTGCCAGCAGTCGACTCCCCTTGGATGGCTACACCTTC	CASSRLPLDGYTF
TRBV12-3/TRBV12-4	.	.	14	TRBJ1-2	TGTGCCAGCTGGGGAGACCCATTTGTCCATGGCTACACCTTC	CASWGDPFVHGYTF